These T cell receptor beta chains were read from a single sample in a study of PD-L1 blockade in urothelial cancer. TCRdb's copy holds only in-frame clones and misses some; the assay was immunoSEQ multiplex PCR. The sample contains 35,000 to 45,000 clones, roughly 85% of which appear only once. The sample in question was PBMCs, obtained around atezolizumab (anti-PD-L1) treatment. The receptors here all came from a man aged 65 to 79 with urothelial cancer. CDR3s include the opening cysteine and the closing phenylalanine or tryptophan. D genes are given only for firm matches. Rows may omit the clone size; those that give it use once, few, many or a size class.

>few|TRBV28|14|TRBD2|TRBJ2-7
CASSSWREGYEQYF
TGTGCCAGCAGTTCCTGGCGGGAGGGCTACGAGCAGTACTTC
>once|TRBV2|13|.|TRBJ2-7
CASTPGLSYEQYF
TGTGCCAGCACACCGGGTCTCTCCTACGAGCAGTACTTC
>.|TRBV6-5|14|TRBD1|TRBJ1-2
CASTPTGGNYGYTF
TGTGCCAGCACCCCGACAGGGGGCAACTATGGCTACACCTTC
>.|TRBV15|14|.|TRBJ1-1
CATSSDSVDTEAFF
TGTGCCACCAGCAGCGACAGCGTGGACACTGAAGCTTTCTTT
>few|TRBV10-2|17|TRBD1|TRBJ1-4
CASTGTGPLQGDEKLFF
TGCGCCAGCACCGGGACAGGACCACTTCAGGGGGATGAAAAACTGTTTTTT
>.|TRBV9|14|.|TRBJ2-2
CASSVQWGAGELFF
TGTGCCAGCAGCGTACAATGGGGGGCCGGGGAGCTGTTTTTT
>.|TRBV19|17|.|TRBJ1-5
CASNSPGRGDSNQPQHF
TGTGCCAGTAATTCGCCGGGCAGGGGCGATAGCAATCAGCCCCAGCATTTT
>.|TRBV2|14|.|TRBJ1-1
CASNEMRVNTEAFF
TGTGCCAGCAACGAAATGAGGGTGAACACTGAAGCTTTCTTT
>.|TRBV7-9|13|.|TRBJ1-3
CASSTDGHGTIYF
TGTGCCAGCAGCACCGATGGACACGGCACCATATATTTT
>.|TRBV10-3|16|.|TRBJ1-4
CAISESMGSKGEKLFF
TGTGCCATCAGTGAGTCGATGGGCAGCAAAGGAGAAAAACTGTTTTTT
>.|TRBV6-1|15|.|TRBJ1-4
CASSLDRSTNEKLFF
TGTGCCAGCAGCCTGGACAGATCAACTAATGAAAAACTGTTTTTT
>medium-sized|TRBV6-1|14|.|TRBJ2-7
CASIKTIPPYEQYF
TGTGCCAGCATCAAGACTATCCCCCCCTACGAGCAGTACTTC
>few|TRBV7-6|19|TRBD2|TRBJ2-2
CASSAGQVGLAGNTGELFF
TGTGCCAGCAGCGCCGGACAGGTCGGACTAGCGGGTAACACCGGGGAGCTGTTTTTT
>.|TRBV18|17|TRBD1|TRBJ1-4
CASSQDRVAIRDEKLFF
TGTGCCAGCTCACAGGACAGGGTGGCAATAAGAGATGAAAAACTGTTTTTT
>.|TRBV29-1|13|.|TRBJ2-3
CSVTRGNADTQYF
TGCAGCGTGACCAGGGGTAACGCAGATACGCAGTATTTT
>.|TRBV18|13|TRBD1|TRBJ2-7
CASSGTGSSEQYF
TGTGCCAGCTCCGGGACAGGTTCGAGCGAGCAGTACTTC
>.|TRBV27|13|.|TRBJ2-5
CASRKQNQETQYF
TGTGCCAGCAGAAAACAGAACCAAGAGACCCAGTACTTC
>few|TRBV6-6|16|.|TRBJ2-7
CASSYDVGGAIYEQYF
TGTGCCAGCAGTTACGATGTCGGCGGGGCGATCTACGAGCAGTACTTC
>.|TRBV7-9|16|.|TRBJ2-3
CASSSSTPPPSDTQYF
TGTGCCAGCAGCTCCTCGACACCCCCCCCATCAGATACGCAGTATTTT
>.|TRBV10-3|15|TRBD2|TRBJ2-1
CAISAKRGGYNEQFF
TGTGCCATCAGTGCTAAGCGGGGGGGCTACAATGAGCAGTTCTTC
>.|TRBV2|13|.|TRBJ2-5
CASSENIQETQYF
TGTGCCAGCAGTGAGAACATCCAAGAGACCCAGTACTTC
>.|TRBV5-1|16|TRBD1|TRBJ1-1
CASRAGQGAGSTEAFF
TGCGCCAGCAGGGCAGGACAGGGGGCGGGGAGCACTGAAGCTTTCTTT
>.|TRBV20-1|11|.|TRBJ2-1
CSARVGNEQFF
TGCAGTGCTAGAGTCGGTAATGAGCAGTTCTTC
>.|TRBV10-3|15|.|TRBJ2-3
CAISESTGRADTQYF
TGTGCCATCAGTGAGTCTACAGGGCGAGCGGATACGCAGTATTTT
>.|TRBV14|14|TRBD2|TRBJ2-3
CASGLAGDPDTQYF
TGTGCCAGCGGACTAGCGGGAGATCCAGATACGCAGTATTTT
>.|TRBV21-1|15|.|TRBJ2-5
CASSAHRGCQETQYF
TGTGCCAGCAGCGCCCACAGGGGATGCCAAGAGACCCAGTACTTC
>.|TRBV30|12|.|TRBJ2-1
CAWSLSYNEQFF
TGTGCCTGGTCCCTCTCCTACAATGAGCAGTTCTTC
>.|TRBV29-1|10|.|TRBJ2-1
CSTLSDEQFF
TGCAGCACCCTCTCGGATGAGCAGTTCTTC
>.|TRBV28|14|.|TRBJ2-5
CASSYRDSRETQYF
TGTGCCAGCAGTTATCGGGACTCGAGGGAGACCCAGTACTTC
>.|TRBV14|15|.|TRBJ2-7
CASSPLGGASYEQYF
TGTGCCAGCAGCCCCTTGGGGGGGGCGTCCTACGAGCAGTACTTC
>.|TRBV2|12|TRBD1|TRBJ2-1
CASKQGVGEQFF
TGTGCCAGCAAGCAGGGGGTAGGAGAGCAGTTCTTC
>.|TRBV6-6|14|.|TRBJ1-1
CASSYSVGRTEAFF
TGTGCCAGCAGTTACTCGGTGGGGCGTACTGAAGCTTTCTTT
>.|TRBV27|17|TRBD1|TRBJ2-5
CASRKTGGVGPQETQYF
TGTGCCAGCAGAAAGACAGGGGGCGTGGGGCCTCAAGAGACCCAGTACTTC
>.|TRBV30|13|.|TRBJ1-5
CAWSQGPNQPQHF
TGTGCCTGGAGTCAGGGGCCTAATCAGCCCCAGCATTTT
>.|TRBV9|16|TRBD2|TRBJ2-3
CASSVEGLADTDTQYF
TGTGCCAGCAGCGTAGAGGGACTAGCGGACACAGATACGCAGTATTTT
>.|TRBV19|15|TRBD2|TRBJ2-3
CASSMAAGDTDTQYF
TGTGCCAGTAGTATGGCGGCGGGGGACACAGATACGCAGTATTTT
>few|TRBV2|12|.|TRBJ1-5
CASSGLRQPFAF
TGTGCCAGCAGTGGTCTGAGACAGCCCTTTGCATTT
>.|TRBV4-2|14|TRBD1|TRBJ1-2
CASSQRTGHYGYTF
TGTGCCAGCAGCCAGAGGACAGGACACTATGGCTACACCTTC
>.|TRBV27|15|TRBD1|TRBJ1-2
CASRTLTGLVYGYTF
TGTGCCAGCAGGACCTTGACAGGGTTGGTGTATGGCTACACCTTC
>.|TRBV4-1|18|.|TRBJ2-2
CASSQDFIGRRNTGELFF
TGCGCCAGCAGCCAAGATTTTATAGGGAGACGGAACACCGGGGAGCTGTTTTTT